This entry lists 10 T cell receptor beta chains sequenced from one sample in a study of Graves' ophthalmopathy and Graves' hyperthyroidism. The sequenced template was RNA, covering the TCR beta CDR3 region. First-round RT-PCR employed HTBI primers, with a second-round multiplex PCR after it. From the multiplex PCR reads, TCRdb called clonotypes with MiXCR, one entry per CDR3 protein. Seen here are about 550,000 distinct CDR3 sequences, less than 40% observed once, and the top ten hold over 3.5%. What was sequenced was peripheral blood or thyroid tissue (not recorded which). The receptor source for this set is an adult man with Graves' hyperthyroidism.

This chain connects TRBV7-3 to TRBJ2-6, with 7 bases that match TRBD1. Per germline, CDR1 SGHTA and CDR2 FQGTGA. The CDR3 loop spans 17 amino acids. Trimming at V came to 3 bases and at J to 4 bases, leaving 9 bases not matched to a gene. The CDR3 loop is CASSFVRGSSGANVLTF. The CDR3 DNA reads as TGTGCCAGCAGCTTCGTCAGGGGGTCTAGCGGGGCCAACGTCCTGACTTTC.

J is TRBJ2-7 and V is TRBV7-9; D is perhaps TRBD1 or TRBD2 (6 bases each). The CDR3 is 15 amino acids. Trimming removed 5 bases from V and 3 bases from J, with 17 bases in between. The germline CDR1 and CDR2 sequences are SEHNR and FQNEAQ (reference sequence). The CDR3 region has the DNA TGTGCCAGCAGCCCAGGGTATAGGGGGGACTACGAGCAGTACTTC. Its protein is CASSPGYRGDYEQYF.

Ten or more counts support this clonotype. One end of the junction varies from germline; a read error may be responsible. The CDR3 DNA sequence: TGTGCCATCAGTGAGTCCGAAAGTGGACGCTCGGACTTC. Amino acids: CAISESESGRSDF. The chain joins TRBV10-3 to TRBJ2-7; D is undetermined. CDR1 is ENHRY, CDR2 SYGVKD, per germline. The CDR3 contains 13 residues.

This clonotype was seen repeatedly, ten times or more. The rearrangement joins TRBV29-1 to TRBJ1-2, with unresolved D. The CDR3 totals 13 residues. The germline CDR1 and CDR2 sequences are SQVTM and ANQGSEA. The V and J ends lost 2 bases and 1 base respectively, with 8 bases between them. The CDR3 spells CSVERQDNYGYTF. CDR3 nucleotides: TGCAGCGTTGAAAGGCAGGATAACTATGGCTACACCTTC. Variable domain in full (rest from reference TRBV29-1 and TRBJ1-2): SAVISQKPSRDICQRGTSLTIQCQVDSQVTMMFWYRQQPGQSLTLIATANQGSEATYESGFVIDKFPISRPNLTFSTLTVSNMSPEDSSIYLCSVERQDNYGYTFGSGTRLTVV.

This clonotype was recorded at least ten times. This rearrangement joins TRBV6-5 to TRBJ1-6, with D possibly being TRBD1 (5 bases). The germline V and J ends were trimmed by 0 bases and 7 bases, with 10 bases remaining between them. Per germline, CDR1 MNHEY and CDR2 SVGAGI. CDR3 size: 15 residues. For the CDR3, the DNA is TGTGCCAGCAGTTACTCCCAGGGCTTAAATTCACCCCTCCACTTT. Its translation is CASSYSQGLNSPLHF.

The chain couples TRBV10-3 to TRBJ2-1; 12 bases align to TRBD2. V lost 10 bases to trimming and J lost 5 bases; unmatched junction nucleotides: 6. This CDR3 is built from 14 residues. Germline CDR1 reads ENHRY; CDR2 reads SYGVKD. This chain's CDR3 is CATRLAGGHNEQFF. The DNA of the CDR3 is TGTGCCACAAGGCTAGCGGGGGGGCACAATGAGCAGTTCTTC.

The chain links TRBV4-1 to TRBJ1-5; D uncertain. This CDR3 is 15 amino acids long. The germline V gene encodes CDR1 MGHRA and CDR2 YSYEKL. Trimming shortened V by 2 bases and J by 11 bases, and 19 bases separated the two germline ends. The CDR3 DNA reads TGCGCCAGCAGCCAATTTGGAAGCGGGAGCGAGACCCAGCATTTT. This translates into CASSQFGSGSETQHF.

This clonotype was detected many times. This chain connects TRBV7-2 to TRBJ1-6; D might be TRBD1 (6 bases). V lost 1 base, J lost 8 bases, and 9 bases lay in between. This CDR3 is 14 amino acids long. In germline, CDR1 is SGHTA, CDR2 FQGNSA. CDR3 coding DNA: TGTGCCAGCAGCTTAGACAGGGTGGATTCACCCCTCCACTTT. Its translation is CASSLDRVDSPLHF. Looking up the rest from reference TRBV7-2 and TRBJ1-6 gives the full variable domain: GAGVSQSPSNKVTEKGKDVELRCDPISGHTALYWYRQSLGQGLEFLIYFQGNSAPDKSGLPSDRFSAERTGGSVSTLTIQRTQQEDSAVYLCASSLDRVDSPLHFGNGTRLTVT.

The J gene is TRBJ1-1, the V gene TRBV7-2; D gene unclear. V was shortened by 1 base and J by 3 bases, with 12 bases between the two germline ends. This CDR3 is 15 amino acids long. Germline loops: CDR1 SGHTA, CDR2 FQGNSA. The CDR3 DNA reads TGTACCAGCAGCTTAGTTCAGGTCCGGGACACTGAAGCTTTCTTT. This codes for CTSSLVQVRDTEAFF.

The chain combines TRBV29-1 with TRBJ1-1, with D perhaps TRBD1 (5 bases). The CDR3 loop spans 16 amino acids. The V gene lost 4 bases and the J gene lost 12 bases, with 30 bases spanning the gap. Germline lookup yields CDR1 SQVTM and CDR2 ANQGSEA. CDR3 DNA: TGCAGCGTTGGTGTCTGGGAGGCTGGGGCCAACGTCCTGACTTTCTTT. It is translated as CSVGVWEAGANVLTFF.